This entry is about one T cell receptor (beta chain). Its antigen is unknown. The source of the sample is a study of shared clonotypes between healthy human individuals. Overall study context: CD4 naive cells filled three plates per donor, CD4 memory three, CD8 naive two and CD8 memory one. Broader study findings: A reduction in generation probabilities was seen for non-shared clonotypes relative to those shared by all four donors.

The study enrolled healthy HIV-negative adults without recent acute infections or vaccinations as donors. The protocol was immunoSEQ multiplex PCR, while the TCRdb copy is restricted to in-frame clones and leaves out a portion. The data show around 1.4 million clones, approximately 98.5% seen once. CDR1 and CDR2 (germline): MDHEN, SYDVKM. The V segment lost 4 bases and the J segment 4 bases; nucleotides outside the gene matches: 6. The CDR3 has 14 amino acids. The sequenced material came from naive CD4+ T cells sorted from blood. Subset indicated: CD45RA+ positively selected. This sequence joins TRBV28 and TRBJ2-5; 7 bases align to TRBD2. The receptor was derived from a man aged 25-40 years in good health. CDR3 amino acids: CASSSRGKGETQYF. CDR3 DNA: TGTGCCAGCAGTTCGCGGGGGAAAGGAGAGACCCAGTACTTC.